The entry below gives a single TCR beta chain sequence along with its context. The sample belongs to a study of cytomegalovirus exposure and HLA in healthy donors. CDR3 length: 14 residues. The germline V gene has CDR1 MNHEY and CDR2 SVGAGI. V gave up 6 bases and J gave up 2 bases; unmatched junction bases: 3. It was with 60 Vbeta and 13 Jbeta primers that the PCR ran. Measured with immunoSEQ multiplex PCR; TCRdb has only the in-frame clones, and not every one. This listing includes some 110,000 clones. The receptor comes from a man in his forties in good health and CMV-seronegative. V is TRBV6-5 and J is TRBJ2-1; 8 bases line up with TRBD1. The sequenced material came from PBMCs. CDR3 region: CASRDRETYNEQFF. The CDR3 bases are TGTGCCAGCAGGGACAGGGAGACCTACAATGAGCAGTTCTTC.